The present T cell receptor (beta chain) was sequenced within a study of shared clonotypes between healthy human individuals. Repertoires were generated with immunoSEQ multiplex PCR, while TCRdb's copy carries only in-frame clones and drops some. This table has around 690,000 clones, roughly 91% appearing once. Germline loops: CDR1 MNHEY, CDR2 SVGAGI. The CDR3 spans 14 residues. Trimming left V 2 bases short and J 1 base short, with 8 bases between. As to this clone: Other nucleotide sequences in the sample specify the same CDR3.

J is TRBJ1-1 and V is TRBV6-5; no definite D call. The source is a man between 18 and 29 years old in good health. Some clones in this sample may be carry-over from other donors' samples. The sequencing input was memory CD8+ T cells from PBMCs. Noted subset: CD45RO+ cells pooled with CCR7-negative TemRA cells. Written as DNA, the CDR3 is TGTGCCAGCAGTTACCGTGGCCCGAACACTGAAGCTTTCTTT. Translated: CASSYRGPNTEAFF.